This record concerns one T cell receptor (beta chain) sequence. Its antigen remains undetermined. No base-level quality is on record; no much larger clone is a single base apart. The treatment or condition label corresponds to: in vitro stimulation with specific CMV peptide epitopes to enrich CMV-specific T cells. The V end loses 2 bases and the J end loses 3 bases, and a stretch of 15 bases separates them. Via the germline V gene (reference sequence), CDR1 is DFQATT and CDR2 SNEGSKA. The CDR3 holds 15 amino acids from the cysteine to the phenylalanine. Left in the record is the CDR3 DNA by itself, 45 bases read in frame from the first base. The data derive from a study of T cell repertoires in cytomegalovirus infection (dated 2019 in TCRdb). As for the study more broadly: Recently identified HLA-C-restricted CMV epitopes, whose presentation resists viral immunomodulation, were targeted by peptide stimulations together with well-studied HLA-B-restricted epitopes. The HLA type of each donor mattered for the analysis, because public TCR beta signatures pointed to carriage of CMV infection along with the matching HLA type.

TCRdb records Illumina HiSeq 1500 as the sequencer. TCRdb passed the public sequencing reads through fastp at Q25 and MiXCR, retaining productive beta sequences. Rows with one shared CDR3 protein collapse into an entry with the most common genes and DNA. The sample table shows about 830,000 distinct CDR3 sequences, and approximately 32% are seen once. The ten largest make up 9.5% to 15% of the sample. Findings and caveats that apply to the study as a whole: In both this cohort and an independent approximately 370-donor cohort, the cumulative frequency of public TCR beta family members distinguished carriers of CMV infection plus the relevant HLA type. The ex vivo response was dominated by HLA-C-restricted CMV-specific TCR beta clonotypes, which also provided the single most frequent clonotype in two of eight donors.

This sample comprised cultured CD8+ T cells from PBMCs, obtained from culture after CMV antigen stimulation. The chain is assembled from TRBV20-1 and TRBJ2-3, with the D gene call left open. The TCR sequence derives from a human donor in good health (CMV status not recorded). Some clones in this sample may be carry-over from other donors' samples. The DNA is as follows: TGCAGTGCTAGACCCCCTATCGTGGGTACAGATACGCAGTATTTT. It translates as CSARPPIVGTDTQYF.